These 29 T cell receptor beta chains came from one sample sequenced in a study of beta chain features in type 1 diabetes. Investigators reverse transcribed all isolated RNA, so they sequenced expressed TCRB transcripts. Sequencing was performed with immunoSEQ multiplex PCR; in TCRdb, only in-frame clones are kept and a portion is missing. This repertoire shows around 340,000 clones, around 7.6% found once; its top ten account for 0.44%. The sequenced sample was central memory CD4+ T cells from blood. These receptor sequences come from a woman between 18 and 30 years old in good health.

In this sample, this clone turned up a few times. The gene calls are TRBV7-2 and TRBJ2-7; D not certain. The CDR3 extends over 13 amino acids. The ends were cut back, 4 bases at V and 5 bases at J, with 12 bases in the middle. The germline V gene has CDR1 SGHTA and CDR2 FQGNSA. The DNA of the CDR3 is TGTGCCAGCAGCTCCCGGAACGCGAACGAGCAGTACTTC. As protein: CASSSRNANEQYF.

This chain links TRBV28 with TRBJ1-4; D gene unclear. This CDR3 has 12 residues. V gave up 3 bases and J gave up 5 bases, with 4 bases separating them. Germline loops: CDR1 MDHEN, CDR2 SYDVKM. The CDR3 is CASSFGNEKLFF. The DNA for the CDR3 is TGTGCCAGCAGTTTTGGGAATGAAAAACTGTTTTTT.

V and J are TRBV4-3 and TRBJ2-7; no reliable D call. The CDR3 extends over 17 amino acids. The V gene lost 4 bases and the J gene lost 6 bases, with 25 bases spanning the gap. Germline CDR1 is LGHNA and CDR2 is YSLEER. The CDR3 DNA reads TGCGCCAGCAGCCCGCGAGCTCGTCGCCTCCCTTGCTGCGAGCAGTACTTC. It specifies CASSPRARRLPCCEQYF.

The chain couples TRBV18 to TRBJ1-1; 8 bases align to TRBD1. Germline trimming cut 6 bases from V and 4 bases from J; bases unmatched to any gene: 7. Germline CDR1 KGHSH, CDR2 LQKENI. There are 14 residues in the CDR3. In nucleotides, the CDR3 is TGTGCCAGCTCCCCCGGACAGGGAGCCACTGAAGCTTTCTTT. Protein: CASSPGQGATEAFF.

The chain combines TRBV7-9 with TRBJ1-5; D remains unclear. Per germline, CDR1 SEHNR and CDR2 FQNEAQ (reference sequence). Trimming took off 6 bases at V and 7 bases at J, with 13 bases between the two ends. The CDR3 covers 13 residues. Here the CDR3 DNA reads TGTGCCAGCAGTCAAGACGGGAGACAGCCCCAGCATTTT. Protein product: CASSQDGRQPQHF.

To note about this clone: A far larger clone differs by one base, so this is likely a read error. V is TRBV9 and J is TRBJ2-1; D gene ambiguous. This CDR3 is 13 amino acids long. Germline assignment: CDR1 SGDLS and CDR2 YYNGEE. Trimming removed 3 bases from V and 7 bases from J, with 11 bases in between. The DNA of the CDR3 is TGTGCCAGCAGCGGGGGAAGCCAGAATGAGCAGTTCTTC. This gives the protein CASSGGSQNEQFF.

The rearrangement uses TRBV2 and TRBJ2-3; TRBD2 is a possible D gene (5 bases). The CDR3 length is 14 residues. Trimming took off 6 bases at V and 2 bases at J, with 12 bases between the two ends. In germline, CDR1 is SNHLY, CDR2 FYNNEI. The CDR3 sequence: CASRREMNTDTQYF. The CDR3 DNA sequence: TGTGCCAGCAGGAGGGAAATGAACACAGATACGCAGTATTTT.

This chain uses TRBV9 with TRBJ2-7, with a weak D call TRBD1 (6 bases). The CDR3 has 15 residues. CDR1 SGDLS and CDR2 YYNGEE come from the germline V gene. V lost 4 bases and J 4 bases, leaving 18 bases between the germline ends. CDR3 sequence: CASSPHGQGYYEQYF. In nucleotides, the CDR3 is TGTGCCAGCAGCCCACATGGCCAGGGGTATTACGAGCAGTACTTC.

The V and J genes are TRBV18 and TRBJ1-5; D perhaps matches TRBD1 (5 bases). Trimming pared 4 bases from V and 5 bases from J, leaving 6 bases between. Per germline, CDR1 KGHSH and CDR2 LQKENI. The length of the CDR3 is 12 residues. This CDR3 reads CASSRGDQPQHF. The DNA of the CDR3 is TGTGCCAGCTCACGGGGGGATCAGCCCCAGCATTTT.

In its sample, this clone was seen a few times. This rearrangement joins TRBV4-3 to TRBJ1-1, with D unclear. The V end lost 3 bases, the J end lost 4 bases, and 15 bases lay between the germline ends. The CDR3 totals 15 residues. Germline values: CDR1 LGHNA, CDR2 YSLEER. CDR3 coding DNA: TGCGCCAGCAGCCACCAGTCACCCAGGCCCACTGAAGCTTTCTTT. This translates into CASSHQSPRPTEAFF.

The CDR3 region is CASSQLTGGTDTQYF. CDR3 DNA: TGCGCCAGCAGCCAACTCACAGGGGGCACAGATACGCAGTATTTT. The chain has TRBV4-3 and TRBJ2-3, with TRBD1 matching over 7 bases. Trimming at V came to 2 bases and at J to 1 base, leaving 3 bases not matched to a gene. CDR3 length equals 15 residues. The germline CDR1 and CDR2 sequences are LGHNA and YSLEER.

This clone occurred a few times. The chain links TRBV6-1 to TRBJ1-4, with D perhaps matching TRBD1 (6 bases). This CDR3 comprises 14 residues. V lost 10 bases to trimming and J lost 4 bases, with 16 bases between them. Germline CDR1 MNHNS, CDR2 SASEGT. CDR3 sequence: CATSRTADNEKLFF. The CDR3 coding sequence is TGTGCCACCTCCAGGACAGCTGATAATGAAAAACTGTTTTTT.

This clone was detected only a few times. The CDR3 DNA reads as TGTGCCAGCAGTGATGTTGTGGGGTCCAATGAAAAACTGTTTTTT. Translated: CASSDVVGSNEKLFF. V gene TRBV2 combines with J gene TRBJ1-4; no reliable D call. V was clipped by 3 bases and J by 5 bases, with 13 bases between them. CDR3 length: 15 amino acids. Germline loops: CDR1 SNHLY, CDR2 FYNNEI.

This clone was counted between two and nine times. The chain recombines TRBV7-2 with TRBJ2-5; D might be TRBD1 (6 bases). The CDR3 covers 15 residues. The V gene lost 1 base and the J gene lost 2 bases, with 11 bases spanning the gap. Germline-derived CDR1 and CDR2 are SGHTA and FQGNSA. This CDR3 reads CASSLVWDIQETQYF. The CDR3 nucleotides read TGTGCCAGCAGCTTAGTGTGGGACATACAAGAGACCCAGTACTTC.

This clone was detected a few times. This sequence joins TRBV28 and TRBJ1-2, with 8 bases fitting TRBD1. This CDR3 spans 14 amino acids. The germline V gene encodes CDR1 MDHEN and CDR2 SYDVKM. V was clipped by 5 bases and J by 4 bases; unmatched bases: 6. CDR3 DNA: TGTGCCAGCAGTCTGGACAGGGAGGGCTATGGCTACACCTTC. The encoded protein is CASSLDREGYGYTF.

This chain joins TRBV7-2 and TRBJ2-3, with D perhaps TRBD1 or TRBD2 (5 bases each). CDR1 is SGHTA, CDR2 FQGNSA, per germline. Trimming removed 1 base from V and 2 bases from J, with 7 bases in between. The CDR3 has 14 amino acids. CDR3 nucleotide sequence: TGTGCCAGCAGCTTAGTTGGGACCACAGATACGCAGTATTTT. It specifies CASSLVGTTDTQYF.

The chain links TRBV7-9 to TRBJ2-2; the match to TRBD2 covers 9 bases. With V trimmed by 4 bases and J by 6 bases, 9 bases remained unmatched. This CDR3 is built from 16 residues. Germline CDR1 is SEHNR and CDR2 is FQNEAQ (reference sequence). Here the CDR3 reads CASSSFSGSTAGELFF. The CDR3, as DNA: TGTGCCAGCAGCTCCTTTAGCGGGAGTACGGCCGGGGAGCTGTTTTTT.

The CDR3 nucleotides are TGTGCCAGCAGCTCCCCGGGTAGGGGAGGCACAGATACGCAGTATTTT. Translated: CASSSPGRGGTDTQYF. This rearrangement joins TRBV9 to TRBJ2-3; D possibly uses TRBD1 or TRBD2 (5 bases each). CDR3 length: 16 residues. Germline V gives CDR1 SGDLS, CDR2 YYNGEE. The V end was cut by 4 bases, the J end by 1 base, with 16 bases between.

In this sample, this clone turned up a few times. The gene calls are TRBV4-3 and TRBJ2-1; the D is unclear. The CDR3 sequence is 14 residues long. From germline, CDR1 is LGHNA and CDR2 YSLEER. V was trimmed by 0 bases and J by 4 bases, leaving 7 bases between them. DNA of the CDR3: TGCGCCAGCAGCCAAGAAATCAGATACAATGAGCAGTTCTTC. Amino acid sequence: CASSQEIRYNEQFF.

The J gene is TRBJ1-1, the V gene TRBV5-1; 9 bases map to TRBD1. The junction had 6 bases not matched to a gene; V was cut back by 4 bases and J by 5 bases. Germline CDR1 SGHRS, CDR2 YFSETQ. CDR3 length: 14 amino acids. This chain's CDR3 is CASSQGQGGTEAFF. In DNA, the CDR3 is TGCGCCAGCAGCCAGGGACAGGGTGGAACTGAAGCTTTCTTT.

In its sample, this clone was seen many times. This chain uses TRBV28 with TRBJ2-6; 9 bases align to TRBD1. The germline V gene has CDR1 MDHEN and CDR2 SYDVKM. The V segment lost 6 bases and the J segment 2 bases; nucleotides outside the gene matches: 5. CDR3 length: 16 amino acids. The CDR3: CASSPGTGTGANVLTF. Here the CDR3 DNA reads TGTGCCAGCAGCCCCGGGACAGGGACTGGGGCCAACGTCCTGACTTTC.

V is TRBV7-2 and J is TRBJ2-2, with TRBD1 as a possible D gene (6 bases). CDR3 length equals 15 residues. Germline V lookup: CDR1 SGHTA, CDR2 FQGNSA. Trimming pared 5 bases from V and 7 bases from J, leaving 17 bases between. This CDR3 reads CASSRTVEAGGELFF. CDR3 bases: TGTGCCAGCAGCCGGACAGTCGAGGCCGGCGGGGAGCTGTTTTTT.

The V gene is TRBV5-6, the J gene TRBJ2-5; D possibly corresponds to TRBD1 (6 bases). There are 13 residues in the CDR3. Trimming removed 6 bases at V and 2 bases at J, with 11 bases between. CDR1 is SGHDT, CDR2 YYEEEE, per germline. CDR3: CASTGTYQETQYF. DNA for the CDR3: TGTGCCAGCACGGGGACATATCAAGAGACCCAGTACTTC. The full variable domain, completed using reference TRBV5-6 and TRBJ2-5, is DAGVTQSPTHLIKTRGQQVTLRCSPKSGHDTVSWYQQALGQGPQFIFQYYEEEERQRGNFPDRFSGHQFPNYSSELNVNALLLGDSALYLCASTGTYQETQYFGPGTRLLVL.

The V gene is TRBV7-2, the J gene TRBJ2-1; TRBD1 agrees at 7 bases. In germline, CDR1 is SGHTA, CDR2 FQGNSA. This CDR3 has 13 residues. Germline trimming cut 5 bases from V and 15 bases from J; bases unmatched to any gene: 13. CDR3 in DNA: TGTGCCAGCAGCCGAGATCGACAGGGCGGGCTGTTCTTC. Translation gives CASSRDRQGGLFF.

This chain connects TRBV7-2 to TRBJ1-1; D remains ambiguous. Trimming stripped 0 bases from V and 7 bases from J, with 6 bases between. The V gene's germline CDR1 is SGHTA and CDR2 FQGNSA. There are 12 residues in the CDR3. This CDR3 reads CASSLAFSEAFF. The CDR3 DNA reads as TGTGCCAGCAGCTTAGCGTTCAGTGAAGCTTTCTTT.

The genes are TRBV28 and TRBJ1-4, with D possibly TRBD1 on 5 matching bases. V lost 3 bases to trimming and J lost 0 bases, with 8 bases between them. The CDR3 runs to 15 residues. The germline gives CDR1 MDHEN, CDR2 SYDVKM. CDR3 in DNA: TGTGCCAGCAGTTTGGGGGGTGCAACTAATGAAAAACTGTTTTTT. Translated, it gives CASSLGGATNEKLFF.

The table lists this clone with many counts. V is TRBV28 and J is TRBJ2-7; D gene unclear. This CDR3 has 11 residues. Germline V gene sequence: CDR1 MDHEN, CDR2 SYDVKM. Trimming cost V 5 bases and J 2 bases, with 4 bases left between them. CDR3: CASSNAYEQYF. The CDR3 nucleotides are TGTGCCAGCAGTAATGCCTACGAGCAGTACTTC.

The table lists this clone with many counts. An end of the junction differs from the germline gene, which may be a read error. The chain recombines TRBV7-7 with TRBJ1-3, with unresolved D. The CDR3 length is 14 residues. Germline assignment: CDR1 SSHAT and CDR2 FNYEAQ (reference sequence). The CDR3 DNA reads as TGTGCTAGCAGCTCCGGGGTGTCTGGAAACACCATATATTTT. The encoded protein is CASSSGVSGNTIYF.

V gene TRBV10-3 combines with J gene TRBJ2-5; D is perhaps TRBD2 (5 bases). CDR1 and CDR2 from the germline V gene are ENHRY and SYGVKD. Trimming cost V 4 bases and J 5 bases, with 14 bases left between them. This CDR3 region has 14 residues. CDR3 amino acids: CAISAQDRGETQYF. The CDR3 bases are TGTGCCATCAGTGCGCAGGACCGAGGGGAGACCCAGTACTTC.